The 10 T cell receptor beta chains given below trace back to one sample, sequenced in a study of glioma-infiltrating T cells. Using RNA template, CDR3s of TCR alpha and beta were amplified with iRepertoire arm-PCR. In TCRdb, the multiplex PCR reads were re-called with MiXCR into one record per CDR3 protein. The sample contains around 90,000 distinct CDR3 sequences, around 37% of which appear only once. The sequencing input was glioma tissue, nonneoplastic brain tissue, or PBMCs (not recorded which). The source is a human donor with low-grade glioma or glioblastoma, undergoing nonglioma brain surgery, or in good health (not recorded which).

Details on this clonotype: A read error may explain this, as a much larger clone is one base away. J is TRBJ2-7 and V is TRBV29-1; 7 bases are a match to TRBD1. Germline lookup yields CDR1 SQVTM and CDR2 ANQGSEA. The CDR3 has 15 residues. CDR3 in amino acids: CGVEVTTGLAYEQYF. In DNA, the CDR3 is TGCGGCGTTGAAGTTACGACAGGGTTGGCGTACGAGCAGTACTTC.

This chain connects TRBV5-1 to TRBJ2-1, with 8 bases that match TRBD2. Trimming removed 4 bases from V and 9 bases from J; junction bases left unmatched: 9. This CDR3 has 14 amino acids. The germline gives CDR1 SGHRS, CDR2 YFSETQ. The CDR3 spells CASSTTIAGLEQFF. CDR3 DNA sequence: TGCGCCAGCAGCACCACTATAGCGGGACTTGAGCAGTTCTTC.

Within the sample, this clonotype is medium-sized. The CDR3 region is CASSIGRSGVRNTEAFF. CDR3 in DNA: TGTGCCAGTAGTATCGGCAGGAGCGGGGTGCGGAACACTGAAGCTTTCTTT. This chain uses TRBV19 with TRBJ1-1; D not certain. Germline CDR1 LNHDA, CDR2 SQIVND (reference sequence). The CDR3 is made up of 17 amino acids. Deletions cut 3 bases from V and 1 base from J, with 18 bases between.

A word on this clonotype: A much larger clonotype is one base distant, so this may be a read error. This chain links TRBV29-1 with TRBJ2-3, with D hard to call. CDR1 and CDR2 (germline): SQVTM, ANQGSEA. The CDR3 is 12 residues long. V lost 8 bases and J lost 1, with 10 bases in between. CDR3 nucleotide sequence: TGCAGCTTTACAGAAGGCACAGATACGCAGTATTTT. This sequence encodes CSFTEGTDTQYF.

The V gene is TRBV5-4, the J gene TRBJ2-3; 8 bases align to TRBD1. V gave up 4 bases and J gave up 1 base; unmatched junction bases: 5. Per germline, CDR1 SGHNT and CDR2 YYREEE (reference sequence). This CDR3 has 15 amino acids. In DNA form, the CDR3 reads TGTGCCAGCAGCCCCGGGACAGGCCGCACAGATACGCAGTATTTT. It encodes CASSPGTGRTDTQYF.

This clonotype has ten or more counts. The CDR3 DNA follows: TGCGCCAGCAGCCCAGGGGTCGGGAACACCGGGGAGCTGTTTTTT. The encoded protein is CASSPGVGNTGELFF. This sequence joins TRBV5-1 and TRBJ2-2; D possibly corresponds to TRBD1 (6 bases). The germline V and J ends were trimmed by 4 bases and 1 base, with 11 bases remaining between them. Germline V gives CDR1 SGHRS, CDR2 YFSETQ. This CDR3 comprises 15 residues.

This clonotype was counted ten times or more. The chain couples TRBV7-6 to TRBJ1-1, with D tentatively TRBD1 (5 bases). Looked up from germline, CDR1 is SGHVS and CDR2 is FNYEAQ. The germline V and J ends were trimmed by 1 base and 3 bases, with 24 bases remaining between them. The CDR3 sequence is 19 residues long. The CDR3 sequence is CASSLEGDGSTPVDTEAFF. The CDR3 DNA reads TGTGCCAGCAGCTTAGAAGGGGACGGCTCGACACCTGTGGACACTGAAGCTTTCTTT.

This clonotype was counted many times. Since a much larger clone is just one base distant, this may be a read error. This sequence joins TRBV6-2 or TRBV6-3 and TRBJ2-7, with D maybe TRBD1 (5 bases). CDR3 size: 15 residues. Trimming shortened V by 4 bases and J by 5 bases, and 18 bases separated the two germline ends. Germline CDR1 reads MNHEY; CDR2 reads SVGEGT. The CDR3 DNA reads as TGTGCCAGCAGTTTTGGACAAAAAGCGTTCGACGAGCAGTACTTC. It codes for CASSFGQKAFDEQYF.

This clonotype was seen just once. The chain couples TRBV6-1 to TRBJ2-7; D could derive from TRBD1 or TRBD2 (5 bases each). Germline V gives CDR1 MNHNS, CDR2 SASEGT. The CDR3 length is 13 residues. The CDR3 is CASRGTTPAEQYF. CDR3 in DNA: TGTGCTAGCCGAGGGACCACGCCAGCCGAGCAGTACTTC.

On this clonotype: A much larger clone is a single base away; this may be a read error. This sequence joins TRBV14 and TRBJ2-5; no clear D. Germline lookup yields CDR1 SGHDN and CDR2 FVKESK. CDR3 size: 13 residues. CDR3 loop: CASSQLIQETQCF. The CDR3 bases are TGTGCCAGCAGCCAGCTTATCCAAGAGACCCAGTGCTTC.